The 26 T cell receptor beta chains given below trace back to one sample, sequenced in a study of T cell responses to AZD1222 COVID-19 vaccine. The method was immunoSEQ multiplex PCR; TCRdb's version includes in-frame clones alone and lacks a portion of them. Among under 200,000 clones listed, approximately 95% were seen once. The source material was peripheral blood, sampled on day 0 of AZD1222 vaccination. The receptors were gathered from an adult in good health.

The chain recombines TRBV5-1 with TRBJ1-1; D is possibly TRBD1 (6 bases). Germline V gives CDR1 SGHRS, CDR2 YFSETQ. This CDR3 spans 16 amino acids. Trimming cost V 3 bases and J 4 bases, with 19 bases left between them. CDR3 coding DNA: TGCGCCAGCAGCTCGGGTGGGGGGCCATTTCGCACTGAAGCTTTCTTT. Its translation is CASSSGGGPFRTEAFF. The variable domain in full, completed from reference TRBV5-1 and TRBJ1-1, reads KAGVTQTPRYLIKTRGQQVTLSCSPISGHRSVSWYQQTPGQGLQFLFEYFSETQRNKGNFPGRFSGRQFSNSRSEMNVSTLELGDSALYLCASSSGGGPFRTEAFFGQGTRLTVV.

This chain joins TRBV7-2 and TRBJ2-2; D is undetermined. V was trimmed by 5 bases and J by 8 bases, leaving 18 bases between them. This CDR3 contains 15 residues. The germline CDR1 and CDR2 sequences are SGHTA and FQGNSA. The CDR3 nucleotides are TGTGCCAGCAGCCAGCTGGGATCTCGCGGAGGGGAGCTGTTTTTT. Residues: CASSQLGSRGGELFF.

The V call is TRBV5-1, the J call TRBJ1-1; D is undetermined. Germline V gene data show CDR1 as SGHRS and CDR2 as YFSETQ. The CDR3 loop spans 17 amino acids. V was shortened by 7 bases and J by 1 base, with 23 bases between the two germline ends. The CDR3 reads CASGVSLIVGRNTEAFF. In DNA form, the CDR3 reads TGCGCCAGCGGGGTATCACTGATAGTTGGTCGGAACACTGAAGCTTTCTTT.

This sequence joins TRBV2 and TRBJ1-2, with 10 positions matching TRBD1. This CDR3 is 16 amino acids long. Trimming took 1 base from V and 8 from J; bases not matched to a gene: 10. Per germline, CDR1 SNHLY and CDR2 FYNNEI. The CDR3 sequence is CASSEEGDRGLGGYTF. The CDR3 bases are TGTGCCAGCAGTGAAGAAGGGGACAGGGGTCTTGGCGGCTACACCTTC.

The gene calls are TRBV5-1 and TRBJ2-5, with a weak D call TRBD1 (5 bases). V lost 0 bases, J lost 2 bases, and 14 bases lay in between. Germline assignment: CDR1 SGHRS and CDR2 YFSETQ. The CDR3 runs 16 residues. The CDR3 bases are TGCGCCAGCAGCTTGGCCTGGGGCACCTCACAAGAGACCCAGTACTTC. Protein sequence: CASSLAWGTSQETQYF.

V and J are TRBV11-1 and TRBJ1-6, with D possibly matching TRBD1 (5 bases). The CDR3 sequence is 16 residues long. Germline lookup yields CDR1 SGHAT and CDR2 FQDESV (reference sequence). The V end was cut by 5 bases, the J end by 6 bases, with 17 bases between. The CDR3 nucleotides read TGTGCCAGCAGCCGAACGCGCCCGGGACCTAATTCACCCCTCCACTTT. Protein: CASSRTRPGPNSPLHF.

V is TRBV29-1 and J is TRBJ2-1; 12 bases match TRBD2. Germline V gene sequence: CDR1 SQVTM, CDR2 ANQGSEA. V was clipped by 4 bases and J by 6 bases; unmatched bases: 1. The CDR3 sequence is 13 residues long. CDR3 DNA: TGCAGCGTTGCTAGCGGGAGGGGCAATGAGCAGTTCTTC. Amino acids: CSVASGRGNEQFF.

The J gene is TRBJ2-1, the V gene TRBV7-9; D is perhaps TRBD2 (5 bases). The CDR3 is 15 residues long. Germline CDR1 and CDR2: SEHNR and FQNEAQ (reference sequence). V lost 5 bases and J lost 4, with 15 bases in between. CDR3 bases: TGTGCCAGCAGCCCCCCGGAGCGGACGTACAATGAGCAGTTCTTC. Protein sequence: CASSPPERTYNEQFF. The whole variable domain, filled in from reference TRBV7-9 and TRBJ2-1, reads DTGVSQNPRHKITKRGQNVTFRCDPISEHNRLYWYRQTLGQGPEFLTYFQNEAQLEKSRLLSDRFSAERPKGSFSTLEIQRTEQGDSAMYLCASSPPERTYNEQFFGPGTRLTVL.

The J gene is TRBJ1-1, the V gene TRBV25-1; D perhaps matches TRBD1 (5 bases). The CDR3 spans 14 residues. CDR1 is MGHDK and CDR2 is SYGVNS in the germline V gene. V was shortened by 5 bases and J by 3 bases, with 13 bases between the two germline ends. The CDR3 DNA follows: TGTGCCAGCAGTACCTCCTGGGGGGACACTGAAGCTTTCTTT. Translation gives CASSTSWGDTEAFF. Full variable domain (missing parts from reference TRBV25-1 and TRBJ1-1): EADIYQTPRYLVIGTGKKITLECSQTMGHDKMYWYQQDPGMELHLIHYSYGVNSTEKGDLSSESTVSRIRTEHFPLTLESARPSHTSQYLCASSTSWGDTEAFFGQGTRLTVV.

CDR3 sequence: CASSIDTSGGANEQFF. The CDR3 DNA reads TGTGCCAGTAGTATAGACACTAGCGGGGGGGCCAATGAGCAGTTCTTC. The V and J genes are TRBV19 and TRBJ2-1, with TRBD2 identical over 13 bases. Germline V gives CDR1 LNHDA, CDR2 SQIVND (reference sequence). There are 16 residues in the CDR3. Trimming removed 0 bases from V and 6 bases from J; junction bases left unmatched: 2.

The chain joins TRBV18 to TRBJ1-5, with 9 bases fitting TRBD1. This CDR3 is 19 amino acids long. CDR1 and CDR2 (germline): KGHSH, LQKENI. Trimming at V came to 4 bases and at J to 6 bases, leaving 19 bases not matched to a gene. The CDR3 loop reads CASSLQPPQGARSGQPQHF. The CDR3 bases are TGTGCCAGCTCACTACAACCCCCACAGGGGGCGCGGTCGGGTCAGCCCCAGCATTTT.

The chain couples TRBV30 to TRBJ1-2, with 9 bases aligning to TRBD1. Trimming cost V 0 bases and J 1 base; bases outside gene matches: 6. The CDR3 is made up of 16 amino acids. Germline CDR1 is GTSNPN and CDR2 is SVGIG (reference sequence). CDR3 DNA sequence: TGTGCCTGGAGTGTACGGGACAGGGCGCTTAACTATGGCTACACCTTC. This encodes CAWSVRDRALNYGYTF. Full variable domain (remainder filled in from reference TRBV30 and TRBJ1-2): SQTIHQWPATLVQPVGSPLSLECTVEGTSNPNLYWYRQAAGRGLQLLFYSVGIGQISSEVPQNLSASRPQDRQFILSSKKLLLSDSGFYLCAWSVRDRALNYGYTFGSGTRLTVV.

V usage is TRBV4-1 and J usage is TRBJ2-1; 11 bases are shared with TRBD2. Germline V gene sequence: CDR1 MGHRA, CDR2 YSYEKL. Losses at the gene ends were 2 bases for V and 0 bases for J; bases not matched to a gene: 6. The CDR3 sequence is 18 residues long. As DNA, the CDR3 is TGCGCCAGCAGCCAAACGACTAGCGGGACGGGCTCCTACAATGAGCAGTTCTTC. Translated: CASSQTTSGTGSYNEQFF.

The V gene is TRBV6-5, the J gene TRBJ1-3, with D unclear. V was clipped by 6 bases and J by 0 bases, with 12 bases between them. The CDR3 runs 15 residues. From germline, CDR1 is MNHEY and CDR2 SVGAGI. CDR3 nucleotide sequence: TGTGCCAGCAGCCCCGGACGGATCTCTGGAAACACCATATATTTT. Its translation is CASSPGRISGNTIYF.

The rearrangement uses TRBV5-4 and TRBJ1-1, with unresolved D. The germline V and J ends were trimmed by 4 bases and 4 bases, with 14 bases remaining between them. The CDR3 totals 14 residues. Germline assignment: CDR1 SGHNT and CDR2 YYREEE (reference sequence). The CDR3 loop is CASSVGSTITEAFF. As DNA, the CDR3 is TGTGCCAGCAGCGTCGGATCAACAATCACTGAAGCTTTCTTT.

V gene TRBV6-5 combines with J gene TRBJ2-5; TRBD2 is a possible D gene (6 bases). The CDR3 loop spans 16 amino acids. Trimming removed 2 bases from V and 2 bases from J, with 15 bases in between. Germline V gene data show CDR1 as MNHEY and CDR2 as SVGAGI. CDR3 nucleotides: TGTGCCAGCAGTTACGAGTTCCGGGGGTTGCAAGAGACCCAGTACTTC. Amino acid sequence: CASSYEFRGLQETQYF.

The CDR3 here is CASSFGQGAGTGELFF. The DNA of the CDR3 is TGTGCCAGCAGCTTTGGGCAGGGGGCCGGTACCGGGGAGCTGTTTTTT. J is TRBJ2-2 and V is TRBV7-9, with TRBD1 matching over 8 bases. This CDR3 spans 16 amino acids. Germline values: CDR1 SEHNR, CDR2 FQNEAQ (reference sequence). The V and J ends lost 3 bases and 5 bases, in that order; junction bases with no gene match: 8.

The V and J genes are TRBV5-1 and TRBJ2-7, with TRBD1 matching over 10 bases. Germline assignment: CDR1 SGHRS and CDR2 YFSETQ. The CDR3 extends over 14 amino acids. Germline trimming cut 5 bases from V and 6 bases from J; bases unmatched to any gene: 8. The CDR3: CASRAGTGDREQYF. The DNA for the CDR3 is TGCGCCAGCAGAGCCGGGACAGGGGACCGCGAGCAGTACTTC.

This chain uses TRBV10-3 with TRBJ2-2; TRBD1 aligns across 10 bases. Germline lookup yields CDR1 ENHRY and CDR2 SYGVKD. J was trimmed by 9 bases and V by 6 bases; bases with no gene match: 7. The CDR3 has 14 residues. The CDR3 is CAIRLDRGGRELFF. The CDR3 DNA reads as TGTGCCATCAGGCTGGACAGGGGGGGCCGGGAGCTGTTTTTT.

V gene TRBV4-2 combines with J gene TRBJ1-2; 10 positions match TRBD1. CDR3 length equals 15 residues. V dropped 3 bases and J dropped 8; count of bases not matched to a gene: 9. The germline CDR1 and CDR2 sequences are LGHNA and YNFKEQ. The CDR3 loop reads CASSQRDRGIWGYTF. CDR3 nucleotide sequence: TGTGCCAGCAGCCAGCGGGACAGGGGAATTTGGGGCTACACCTTC.

The V and J genes are TRBV6-5 and TRBJ1-1; D is undetermined. This CDR3 has 14 amino acids. CDR1 is MNHEY, CDR2 SVGAGI, per germline. V was cut by 2 bases and J by 4 bases, with 11 bases left in between. The CDR3 loop reads CASSYPGEVTEAFF. As DNA, the CDR3 is TGTGCCAGCAGTTACCCTGGGGAGGTCACTGAAGCTTTCTTT.

The chain uses TRBV12-3 or TRBV12-4 and TRBJ1-2, with D hard to call. The CDR3 totals 12 residues. Trimming left V 5 bases short and J 5 bases short, with 9 bases between. In nucleotides, the CDR3 is TGTGCCAGCAGTGAGGGTTCTTATGGCTACACCTTC. This sequence encodes CASSEGSYGYTF.

This clone appeared a few times. This chain links TRBV11-2 with TRBJ2-3, with 9 nucleotides matching TRBD1. The CDR3 is 17 residues long. Trimming at V came to 6 bases and at J to 2 bases, leaving 12 bases not matched to a gene. Germline-derived CDR1 and CDR2 are SGHAT and FQNNGV. The CDR3 here is CASRPQQGAYHTDTQYF. The CDR3, as DNA: TGTGCCAGCAGACCTCAACAGGGGGCCTATCACACAGATACGCAGTATTTT.

This chain connects TRBV27 to TRBJ2-7, with 11 positions matching TRBD2. Germline CDR1 and CDR2: MNHEY and SMNVEV (reference sequence). The junction had 4 bases not matched to a gene; V was cut back by 3 bases and J by 3 bases. The CDR3 consists of 15 residues. The CDR3 nucleotides are TGTGCCAGCAGTTTCTCAGGGACTAGCGGCTACGAGCAGTACTTC. Protein: CASSFSGTSGYEQYF.

The chain uses TRBV12-5 and TRBJ1-5; D gene ambiguous. The CDR3 covers 15 residues. Germline values: CDR1 LGHNT, CDR2 FRNRAP. V was trimmed by 0 bases and J by 5 bases, leaving 11 bases between them. In DNA, the CDR3 is TGTGCTAGTGGTTTGGTACTTGGTAGAGATCAGCCCCAGCATTTT. Its translation: CASGLVLGRDQPQHF.

The chain links TRBV19 to TRBJ2-1; 11 nucleotides line up with TRBD2. V dropped 7 bases and J dropped 2; count of bases not matched to a gene: 7. Germline V gene sequence: CDR1 LNHDA, CDR2 SQIVND (reference sequence). The CDR3 extends over 16 amino acids. CDR3 region: CASTPTSGITYNEQFF. The DNA of the CDR3 is TGTGCCAGTACCCCGACTAGCGGGATCACCTACAATGAGCAGTTCTTC.